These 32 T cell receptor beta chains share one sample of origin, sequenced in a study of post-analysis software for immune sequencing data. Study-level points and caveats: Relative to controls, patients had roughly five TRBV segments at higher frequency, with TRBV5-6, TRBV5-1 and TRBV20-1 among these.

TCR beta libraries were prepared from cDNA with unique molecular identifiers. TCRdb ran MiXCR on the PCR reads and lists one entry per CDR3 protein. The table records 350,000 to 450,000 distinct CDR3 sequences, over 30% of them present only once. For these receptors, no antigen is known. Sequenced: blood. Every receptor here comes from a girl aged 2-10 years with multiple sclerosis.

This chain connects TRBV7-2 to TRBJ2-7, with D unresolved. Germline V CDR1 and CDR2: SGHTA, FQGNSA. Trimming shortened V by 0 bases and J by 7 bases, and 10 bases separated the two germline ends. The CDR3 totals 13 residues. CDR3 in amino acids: CASSLASRKEQYF. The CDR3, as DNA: TGTGCCAGCAGCTTAGCTTCTAGAAAAGAGCAGTACTTC.

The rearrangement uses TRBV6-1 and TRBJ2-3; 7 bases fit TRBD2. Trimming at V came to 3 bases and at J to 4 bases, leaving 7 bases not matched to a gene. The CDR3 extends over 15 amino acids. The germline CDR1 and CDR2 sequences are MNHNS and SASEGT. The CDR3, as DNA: TGTGCCAGCAGTGACACAGCGGGATCCGCAGATACGCAGTATTTT. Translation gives CASSDTAGSADTQYF.

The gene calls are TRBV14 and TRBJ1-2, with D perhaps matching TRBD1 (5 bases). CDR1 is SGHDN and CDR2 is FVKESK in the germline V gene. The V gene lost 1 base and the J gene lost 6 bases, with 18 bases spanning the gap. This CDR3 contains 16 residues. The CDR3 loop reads CASSQVTLGPGHGYTF. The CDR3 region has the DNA TGTGCCAGCAGCCAAGTAACCCTCGGGCCAGGGCATGGCTACACCTTC.

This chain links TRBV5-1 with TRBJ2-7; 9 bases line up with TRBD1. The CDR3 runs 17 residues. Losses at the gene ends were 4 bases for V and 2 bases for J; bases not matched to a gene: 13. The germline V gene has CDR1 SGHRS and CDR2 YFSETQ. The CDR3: CASSGNTGGFFPYEQYF. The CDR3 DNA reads TGCGCCAGCAGCGGGAATACAGGGGGCTTCTTCCCCTACGAGCAGTACTTC.

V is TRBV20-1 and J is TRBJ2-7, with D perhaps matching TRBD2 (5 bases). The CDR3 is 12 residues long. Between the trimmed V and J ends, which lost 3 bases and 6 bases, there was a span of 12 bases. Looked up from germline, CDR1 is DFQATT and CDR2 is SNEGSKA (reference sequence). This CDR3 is CSASSFRGEQYF. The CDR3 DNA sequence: TGCAGTGCTAGCTCGTTTCGGGGCGAGCAGTACTTC.

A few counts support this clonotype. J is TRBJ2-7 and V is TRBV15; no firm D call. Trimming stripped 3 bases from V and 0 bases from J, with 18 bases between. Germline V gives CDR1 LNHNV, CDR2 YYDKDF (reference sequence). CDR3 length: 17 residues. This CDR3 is CATSRGFGLRSSYEQYF. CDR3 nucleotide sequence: TGTGCCACCAGCAGGGGGTTTGGTCTGAGAAGCTCCTACGAGCAGTACTTC.

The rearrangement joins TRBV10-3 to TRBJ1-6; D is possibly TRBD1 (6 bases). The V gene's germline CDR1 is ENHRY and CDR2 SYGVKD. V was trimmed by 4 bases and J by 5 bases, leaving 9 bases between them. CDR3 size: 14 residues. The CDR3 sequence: CAISGDTDNSPLHF. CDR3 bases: TGTGCCATCAGTGGGGACACCGATAATTCACCCCTCCACTTT.

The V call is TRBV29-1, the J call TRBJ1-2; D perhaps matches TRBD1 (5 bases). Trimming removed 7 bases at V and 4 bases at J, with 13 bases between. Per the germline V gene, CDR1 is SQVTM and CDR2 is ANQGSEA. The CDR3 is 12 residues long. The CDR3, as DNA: TGCAGCGCGGGGGACGGAGCCTATGGCTACACCTTC. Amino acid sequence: CSAGDGAYGYTF. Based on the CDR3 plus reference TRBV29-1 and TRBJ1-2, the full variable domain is SAVISQKPSRDICQRGTSLTIQCQVDSQVTMMFWYRQQPGQSLTLIATANQGSEATYESGFVIDKFPISRPNLTFSTLTVSNMSPEDSSIYLCSAGDGAYGYTFGSGTRLTVV.

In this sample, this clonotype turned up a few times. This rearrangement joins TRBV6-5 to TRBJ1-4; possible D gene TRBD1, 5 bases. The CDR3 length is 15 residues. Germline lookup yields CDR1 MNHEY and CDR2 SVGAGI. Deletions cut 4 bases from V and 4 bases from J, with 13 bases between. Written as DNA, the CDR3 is TGTGCCAGCAGTTCTCGAGGGACGCATAATGAAAAACTGTTTTTT. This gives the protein CASSSRGTHNEKLFF.

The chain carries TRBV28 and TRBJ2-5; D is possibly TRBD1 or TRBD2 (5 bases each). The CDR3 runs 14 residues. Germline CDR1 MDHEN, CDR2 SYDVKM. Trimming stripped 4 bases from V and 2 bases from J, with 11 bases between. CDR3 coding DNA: TGTGCCAGCAGTTATACAGGACTTCAAGAGACCCAGTACTTC. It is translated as CASSYTGLQETQYF.

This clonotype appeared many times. The DNA for the CDR3 is TGCAGTGCTAGACAGGAGGAGACCCAGTACTTC. The encoded protein is CSARQEETQYF. This rearrangement joins TRBV20-1 to TRBJ2-5; no definite D call. Trimming removed 2 bases from V and 5 bases from J, with 6 bases in between. Germline V gives CDR1 DFQATT, CDR2 SNEGSKA (reference sequence). The CDR3 runs 11 residues.

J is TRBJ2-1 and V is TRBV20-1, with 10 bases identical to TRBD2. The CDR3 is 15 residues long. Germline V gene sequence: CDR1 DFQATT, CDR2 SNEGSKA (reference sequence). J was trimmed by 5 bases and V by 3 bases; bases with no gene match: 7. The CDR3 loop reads CSARVLAGEHNEQFF. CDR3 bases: TGCAGTGCTAGGGTCCTAGCGGGAGAGCACAATGAGCAGTTCTTC.

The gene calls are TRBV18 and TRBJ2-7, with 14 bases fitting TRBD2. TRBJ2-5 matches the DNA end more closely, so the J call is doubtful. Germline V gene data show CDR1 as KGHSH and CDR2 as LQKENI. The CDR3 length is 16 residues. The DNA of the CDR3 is TGTGCCAGCTCACCTACGGGACTAGCGGGAGTCGAGACCCAGTACTTC. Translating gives CASSPTGLAGVETQYF.

The CDR3 DNA reads TGTGCCAGCAGTCACAGGGCAGGGACAGCACTTGACTATGGCTACACCTTC. Its protein product is CASSHRAGTALDYGYTF. The V and J genes are TRBV6-5 and TRBJ1-2, with 7 positions matching TRBD1. V lost 5 bases and J lost 3; bases outside the gene matches: 15. From germline, CDR1 is MNHEY and CDR2 SVGAGI. This CDR3 comprises 17 residues.

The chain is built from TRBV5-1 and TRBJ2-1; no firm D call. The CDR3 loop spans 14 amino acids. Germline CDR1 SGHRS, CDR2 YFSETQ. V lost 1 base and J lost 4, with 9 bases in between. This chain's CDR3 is CASSLYSGYNEQFF. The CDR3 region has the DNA TGCGCCAGCAGCTTGTACTCAGGATACAATGAGCAGTTCTTC.

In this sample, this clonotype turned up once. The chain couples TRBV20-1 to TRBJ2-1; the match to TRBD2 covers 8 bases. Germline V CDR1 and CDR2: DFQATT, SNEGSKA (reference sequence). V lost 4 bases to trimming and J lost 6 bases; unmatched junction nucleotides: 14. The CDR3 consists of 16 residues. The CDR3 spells CSAMNQRGPAGNEQFF. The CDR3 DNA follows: TGCAGTGCTATGAACCAGCGGGGGCCAGCAGGCAATGAGCAGTTCTTC.

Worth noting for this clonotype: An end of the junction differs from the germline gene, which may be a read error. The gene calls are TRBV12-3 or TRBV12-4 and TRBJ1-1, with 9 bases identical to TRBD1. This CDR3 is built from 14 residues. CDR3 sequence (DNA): TGTGCCAGCAGTCTCGGACAGGGGCTCACTAAAGCTTTCTTT. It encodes CASSLGQGLTKAFF.

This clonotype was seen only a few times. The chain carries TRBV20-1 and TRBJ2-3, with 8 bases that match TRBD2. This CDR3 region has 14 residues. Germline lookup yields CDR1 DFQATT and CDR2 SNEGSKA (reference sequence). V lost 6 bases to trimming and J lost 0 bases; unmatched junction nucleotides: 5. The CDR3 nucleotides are TGCAGTGCGCAAGCGGGAGCAAGCACAGATACGCAGTATTTT. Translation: CSAQAGASTDTQYF.

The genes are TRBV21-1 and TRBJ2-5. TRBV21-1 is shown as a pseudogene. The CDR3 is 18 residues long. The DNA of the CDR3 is TGTGCCAGCAGCAAAGCGCCTAGAGGAGTCAGGTACCAAGAGACCCAGTACTTC. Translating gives CASSKAPRGVRYQETQYF.

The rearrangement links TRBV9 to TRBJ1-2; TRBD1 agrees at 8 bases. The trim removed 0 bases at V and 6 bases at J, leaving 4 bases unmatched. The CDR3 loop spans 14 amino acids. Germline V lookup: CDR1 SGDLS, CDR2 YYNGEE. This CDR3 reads CASSVESGGHGYTF. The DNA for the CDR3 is TGTGCCAGCAGCGTAGAGTCAGGGGGCCATGGCTACACCTTC.

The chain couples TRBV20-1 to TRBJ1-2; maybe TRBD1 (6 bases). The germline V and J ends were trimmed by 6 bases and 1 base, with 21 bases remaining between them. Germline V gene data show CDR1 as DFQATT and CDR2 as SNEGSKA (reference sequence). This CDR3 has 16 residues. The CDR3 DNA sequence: TGCAGTGCCCTCGGGGGCCGCACGTCGTATAACTATGGCTACACCTTC. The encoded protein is CSALGGRTSYNYGYTF.

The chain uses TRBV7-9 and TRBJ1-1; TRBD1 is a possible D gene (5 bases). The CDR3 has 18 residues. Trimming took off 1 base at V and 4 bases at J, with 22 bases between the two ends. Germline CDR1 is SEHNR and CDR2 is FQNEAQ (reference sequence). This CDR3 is CASSLVFHKTGRGTEAFF. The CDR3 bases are TGTGCCAGCAGCTTAGTATTCCACAAAACTGGGAGGGGCACTGAAGCTTTCTTT.

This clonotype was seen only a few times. DNA for the CDR3: TGCAGTGCTAGTCCAAGCGGGGCTCCGTACGAGCAGTACTTC. Translating gives CSASPSGAPYEQYF. The chain is built from TRBV20-1 and TRBJ2-7; 7 nucleotides match TRBD2. The V and J ends lost 3 bases and 4 bases, in that order; junction bases with no gene match: 9. This CDR3 has 14 amino acids. Per germline, CDR1 DFQATT and CDR2 SNEGSKA (reference sequence).

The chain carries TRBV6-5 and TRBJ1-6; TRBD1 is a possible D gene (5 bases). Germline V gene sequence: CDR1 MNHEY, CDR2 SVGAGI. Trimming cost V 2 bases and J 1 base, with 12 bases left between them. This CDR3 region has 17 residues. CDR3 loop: CASSYIARASYNSPLHF. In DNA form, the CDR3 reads TGTGCCAGCAGTTACATCGCCAGGGCTTCCTATAATTCACCCCTCCACTTT.

CDR3: CSVEHEQFF. CDR3 nucleotide sequence: TGCAGCGTTGAGCATGAGCAGTTCTTC. This rearrangement joins TRBV29-1 to TRBJ2-1; no definite D call. The germline V and J ends were trimmed by 3 bases and 8 bases, with 2 bases remaining between them. Looked up from germline, CDR1 is SQVTM and CDR2 is ANQGSEA. The CDR3 totals 9 residues.

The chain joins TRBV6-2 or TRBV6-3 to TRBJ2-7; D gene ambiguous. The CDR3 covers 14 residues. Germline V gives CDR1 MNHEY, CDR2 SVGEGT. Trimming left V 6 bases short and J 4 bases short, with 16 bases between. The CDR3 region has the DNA TGTGCCAGCAGCATCGTTCTTAGAGCGTACGAGCAGTACTTC. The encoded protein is CASSIVLRAYEQYF.

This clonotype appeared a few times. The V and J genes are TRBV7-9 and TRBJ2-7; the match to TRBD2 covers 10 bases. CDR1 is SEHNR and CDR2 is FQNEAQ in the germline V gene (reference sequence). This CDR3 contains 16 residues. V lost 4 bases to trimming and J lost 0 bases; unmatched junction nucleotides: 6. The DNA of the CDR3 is TGTGCCAGCAGCTCCACACTAGCGGGGACCTCCTACGAGCAGTACTTC. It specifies CASSSTLAGTSYEQYF.

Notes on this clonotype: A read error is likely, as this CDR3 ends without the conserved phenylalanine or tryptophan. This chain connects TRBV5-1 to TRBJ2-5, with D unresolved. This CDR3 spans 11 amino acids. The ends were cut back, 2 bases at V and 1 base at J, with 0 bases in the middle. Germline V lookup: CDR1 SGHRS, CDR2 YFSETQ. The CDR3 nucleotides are TGCGCCAGCAGCTTCCAAGAGACCCAGTACTTG. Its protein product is CASSFQETQYL.

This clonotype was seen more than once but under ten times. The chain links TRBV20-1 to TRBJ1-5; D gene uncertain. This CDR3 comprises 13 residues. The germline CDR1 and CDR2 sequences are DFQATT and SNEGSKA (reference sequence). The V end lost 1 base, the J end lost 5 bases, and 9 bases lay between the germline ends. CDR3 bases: TGCAGTGCTAGAGGCTCCGGGTATCAGCCCCAGCATTTT. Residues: CSARGSGYQPQHF.

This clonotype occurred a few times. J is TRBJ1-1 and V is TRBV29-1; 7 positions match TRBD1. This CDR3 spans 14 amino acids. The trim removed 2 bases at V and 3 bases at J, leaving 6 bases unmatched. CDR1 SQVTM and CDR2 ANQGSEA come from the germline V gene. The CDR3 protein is CSVERQGGYTEAFF. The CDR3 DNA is TGCAGCGTTGAACGCCAAGGGGGCTACACTGAAGCTTTCTTT.

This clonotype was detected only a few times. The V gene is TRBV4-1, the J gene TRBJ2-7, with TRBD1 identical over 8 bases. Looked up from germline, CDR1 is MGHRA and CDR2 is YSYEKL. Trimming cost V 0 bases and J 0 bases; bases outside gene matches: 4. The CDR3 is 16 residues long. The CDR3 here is CASSQEPGGFSYEQYF. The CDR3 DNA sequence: TGCGCCAGCAGCCAAGAGCCAGGGGGCTTCTCCTACGAGCAGTACTTC.

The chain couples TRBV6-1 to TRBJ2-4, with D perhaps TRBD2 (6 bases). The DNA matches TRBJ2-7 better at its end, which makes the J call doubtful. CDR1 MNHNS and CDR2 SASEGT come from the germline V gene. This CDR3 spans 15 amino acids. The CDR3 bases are TGTGCCAGCAGTGAGGAGGGCGCACCATCCTACGAGCAGTACTTC. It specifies CASSEEGAPSYEQYF.